This record looks at one T cell receptor (beta chain) sequence and its context. The antigen remains unidentified. This sample also contains other DNA sequences that code for the same CDR3. The data are from a study of Ad26.COV2.S vaccination and SARS-CoV-2 variants. Study-wide results and caveats: From the TCR breadth and depth analyses, total T cell responses may have been underestimated.

This CDR3 comprises 12 residues. V trimming: 7 bases; J trimming: 5 bases; junction bases outside the gene matches: 4. Germline lookup yields CDR1 SQVTM and CDR2 ANQGSEA. Noted treatment: around 19 received Ad26.COV2.S at low or high dose, single or two shots; roughly five received placebo; per-sample allocation not given. After the first vaccine or placebo injection, samples were drawn on day 63. The method was immunoSEQ multiplex PCR; TCRdb's version includes in-frame clones alone and lacks a portion of them. The table lists a few hundred thousand clones, around 89% of them singletons, with around 3.6% in the top ten.

The sequencing used peripheral blood, collected in a trial of Ad26.COV2.S vaccine versus placebo. The TCR sequence derives from a person aged 18-60 years who received the Ad26.COV2.S COVID-19 vaccine or a placebo. This chain connects TRBV29-1 to TRBJ1-1; 10 bases are a match to TRBD1. As DNA, the CDR3 is TGCAGCGGGGGGACAGGGGATACTGAAGCTTTCTTT. This sequence encodes CSGGTGDTEAFF.